Described below is a single T cell receptor (beta chain) sequence and its context. This sample stems from a study of blood T cell repertoires in COVID-19. Across the study: Some COVID-19 samples were acute and others convalescent; all came from the United States, Italy and Spain.

Germline CDR1 and CDR2: SGHRS and YFSETQ. CDR3 size: 14 residues. The V and J ends lost 7 bases and 8 bases respectively, with 16 bases between them. TCRdb keeps only in-frame clones here, not all; method: immunoSEQ multiplex PCR. The table includes under 350,000 clones, under 90% detected once. Individuals aged about 18 to 100 years were recruited from some 26 US areas. Membership in each cohort depended on participant-reported clinical history. Recovered status in Cohort 3 required two negative PCRs, clearance, or symptom resolution. V gene TRBV5-1 combines with J gene TRBJ1-6; D call uncertain. The sample comprised PBMCs or T cells enriched from blood (not recorded which). The TCR was taken from a woman aged 55-69 years who had recovered from COVID-19. The CDR3 sequence: CASAPGWEDSPLHF. The CDR3 coding sequence is TGCGCCAGCGCCCCGGGGTGGGAGGATTCACCCCTCCACTTT.